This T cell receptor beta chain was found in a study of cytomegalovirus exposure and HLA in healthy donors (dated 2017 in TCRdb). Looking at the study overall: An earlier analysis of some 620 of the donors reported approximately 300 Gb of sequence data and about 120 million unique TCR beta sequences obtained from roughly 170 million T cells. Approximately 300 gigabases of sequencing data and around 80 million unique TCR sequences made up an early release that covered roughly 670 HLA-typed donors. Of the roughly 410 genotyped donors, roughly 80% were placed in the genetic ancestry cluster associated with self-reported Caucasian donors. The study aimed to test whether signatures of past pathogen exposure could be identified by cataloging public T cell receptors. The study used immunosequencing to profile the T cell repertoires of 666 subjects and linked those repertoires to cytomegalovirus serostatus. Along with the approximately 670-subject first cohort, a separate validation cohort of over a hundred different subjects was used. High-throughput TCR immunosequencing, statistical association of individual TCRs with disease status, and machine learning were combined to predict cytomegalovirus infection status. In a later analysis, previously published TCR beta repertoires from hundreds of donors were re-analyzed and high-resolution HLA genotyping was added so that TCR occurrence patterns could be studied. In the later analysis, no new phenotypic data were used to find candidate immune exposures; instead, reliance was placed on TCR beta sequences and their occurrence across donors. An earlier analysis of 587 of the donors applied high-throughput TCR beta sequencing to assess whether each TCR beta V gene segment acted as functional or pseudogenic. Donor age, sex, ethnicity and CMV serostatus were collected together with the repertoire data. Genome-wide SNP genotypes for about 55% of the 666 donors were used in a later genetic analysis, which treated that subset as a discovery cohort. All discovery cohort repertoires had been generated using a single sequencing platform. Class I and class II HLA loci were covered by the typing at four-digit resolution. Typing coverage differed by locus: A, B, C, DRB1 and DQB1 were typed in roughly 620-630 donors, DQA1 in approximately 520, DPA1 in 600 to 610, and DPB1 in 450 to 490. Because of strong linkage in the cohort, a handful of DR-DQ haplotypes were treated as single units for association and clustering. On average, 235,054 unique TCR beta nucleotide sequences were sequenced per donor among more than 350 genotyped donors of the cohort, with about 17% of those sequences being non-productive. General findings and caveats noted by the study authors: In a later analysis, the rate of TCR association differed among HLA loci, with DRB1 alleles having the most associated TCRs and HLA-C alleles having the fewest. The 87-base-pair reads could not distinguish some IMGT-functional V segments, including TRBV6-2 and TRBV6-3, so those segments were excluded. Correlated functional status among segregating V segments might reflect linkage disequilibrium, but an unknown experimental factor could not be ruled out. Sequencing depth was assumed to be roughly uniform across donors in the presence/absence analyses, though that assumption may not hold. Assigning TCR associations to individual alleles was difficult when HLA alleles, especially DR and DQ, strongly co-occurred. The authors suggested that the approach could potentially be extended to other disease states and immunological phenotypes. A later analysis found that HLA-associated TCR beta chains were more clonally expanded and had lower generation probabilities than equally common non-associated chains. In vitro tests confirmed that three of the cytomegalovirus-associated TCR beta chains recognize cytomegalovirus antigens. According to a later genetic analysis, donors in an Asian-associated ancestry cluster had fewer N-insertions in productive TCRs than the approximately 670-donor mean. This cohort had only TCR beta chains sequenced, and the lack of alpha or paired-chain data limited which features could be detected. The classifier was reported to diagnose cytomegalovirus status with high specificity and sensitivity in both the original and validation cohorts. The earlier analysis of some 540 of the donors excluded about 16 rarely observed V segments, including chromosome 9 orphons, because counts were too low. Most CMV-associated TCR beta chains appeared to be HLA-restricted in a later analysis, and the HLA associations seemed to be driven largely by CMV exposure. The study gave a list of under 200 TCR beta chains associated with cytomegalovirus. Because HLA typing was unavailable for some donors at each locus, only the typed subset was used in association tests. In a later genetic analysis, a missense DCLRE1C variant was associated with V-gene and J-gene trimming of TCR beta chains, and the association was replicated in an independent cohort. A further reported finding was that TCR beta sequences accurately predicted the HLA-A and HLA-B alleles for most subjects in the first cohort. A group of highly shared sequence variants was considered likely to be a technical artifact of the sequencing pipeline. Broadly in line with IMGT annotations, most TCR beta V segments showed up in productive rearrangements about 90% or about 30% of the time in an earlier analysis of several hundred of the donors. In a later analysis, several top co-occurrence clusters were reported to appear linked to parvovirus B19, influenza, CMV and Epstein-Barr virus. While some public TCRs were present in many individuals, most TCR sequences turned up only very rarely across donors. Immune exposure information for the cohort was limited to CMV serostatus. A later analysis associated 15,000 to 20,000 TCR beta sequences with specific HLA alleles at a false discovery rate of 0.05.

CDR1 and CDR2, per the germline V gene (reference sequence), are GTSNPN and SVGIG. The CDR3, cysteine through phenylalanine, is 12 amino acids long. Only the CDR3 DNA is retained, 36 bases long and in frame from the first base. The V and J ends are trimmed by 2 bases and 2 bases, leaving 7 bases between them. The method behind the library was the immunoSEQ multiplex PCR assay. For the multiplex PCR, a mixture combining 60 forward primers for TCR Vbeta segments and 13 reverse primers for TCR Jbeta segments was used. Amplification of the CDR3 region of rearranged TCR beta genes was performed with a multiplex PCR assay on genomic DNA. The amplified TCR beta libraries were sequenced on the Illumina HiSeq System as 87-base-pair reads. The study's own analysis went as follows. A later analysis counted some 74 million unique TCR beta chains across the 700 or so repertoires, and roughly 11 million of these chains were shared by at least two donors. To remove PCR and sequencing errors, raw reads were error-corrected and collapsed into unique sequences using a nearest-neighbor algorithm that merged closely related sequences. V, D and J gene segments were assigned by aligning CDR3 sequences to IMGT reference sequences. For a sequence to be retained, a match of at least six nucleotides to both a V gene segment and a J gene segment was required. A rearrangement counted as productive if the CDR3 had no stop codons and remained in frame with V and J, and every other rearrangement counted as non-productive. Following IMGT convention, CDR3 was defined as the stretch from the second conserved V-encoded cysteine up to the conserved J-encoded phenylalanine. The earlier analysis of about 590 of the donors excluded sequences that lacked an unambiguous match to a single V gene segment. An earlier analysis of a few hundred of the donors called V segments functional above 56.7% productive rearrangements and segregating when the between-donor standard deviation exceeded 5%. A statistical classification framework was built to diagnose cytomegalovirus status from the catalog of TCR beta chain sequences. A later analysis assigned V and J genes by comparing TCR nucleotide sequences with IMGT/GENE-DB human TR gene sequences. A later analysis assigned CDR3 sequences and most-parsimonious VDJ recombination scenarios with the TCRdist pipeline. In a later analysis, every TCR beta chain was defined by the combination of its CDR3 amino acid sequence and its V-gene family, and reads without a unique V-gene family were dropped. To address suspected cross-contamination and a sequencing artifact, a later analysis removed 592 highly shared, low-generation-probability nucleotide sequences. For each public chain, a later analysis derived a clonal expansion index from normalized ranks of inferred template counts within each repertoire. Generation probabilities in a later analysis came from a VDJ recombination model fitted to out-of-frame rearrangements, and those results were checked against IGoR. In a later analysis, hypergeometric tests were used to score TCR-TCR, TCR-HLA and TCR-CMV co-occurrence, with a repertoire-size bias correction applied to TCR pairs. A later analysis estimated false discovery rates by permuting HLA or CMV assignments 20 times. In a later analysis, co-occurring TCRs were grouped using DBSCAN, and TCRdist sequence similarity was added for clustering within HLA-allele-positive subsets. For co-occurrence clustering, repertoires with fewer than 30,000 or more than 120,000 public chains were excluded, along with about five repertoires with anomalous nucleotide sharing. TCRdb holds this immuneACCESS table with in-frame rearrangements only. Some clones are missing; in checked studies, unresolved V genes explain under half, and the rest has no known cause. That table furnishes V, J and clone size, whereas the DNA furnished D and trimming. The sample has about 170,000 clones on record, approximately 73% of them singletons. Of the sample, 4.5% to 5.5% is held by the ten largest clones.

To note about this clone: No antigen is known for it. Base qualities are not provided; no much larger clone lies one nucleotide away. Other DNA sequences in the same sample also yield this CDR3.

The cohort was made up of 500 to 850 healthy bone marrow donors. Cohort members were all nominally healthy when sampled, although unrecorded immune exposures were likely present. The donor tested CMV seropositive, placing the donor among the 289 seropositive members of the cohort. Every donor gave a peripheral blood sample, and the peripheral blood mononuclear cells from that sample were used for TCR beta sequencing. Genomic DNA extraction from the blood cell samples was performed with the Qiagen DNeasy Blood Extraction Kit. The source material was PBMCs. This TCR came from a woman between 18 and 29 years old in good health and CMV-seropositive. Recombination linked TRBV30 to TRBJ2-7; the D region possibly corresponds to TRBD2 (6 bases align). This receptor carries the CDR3 CAWSRGTYEQYF. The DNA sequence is TGTGCCTGGAGTCGCGGGACCTACGAGCAGTACTTC.